This entry describes one T cell receptor (beta chain). Its antigen is unknown. These data are taken from a study of cytotoxic CD8 clonotypes in ibrutinib-treated CLL. Study context: The patients, about a dozen relapsed/refractory and approximately 16 treatment-naive, included about 18 who were IGHV unmutated.

Study outcomes and limitations: Elevated clonality accompanied ibrutinib response, with a return toward baseline values at progression. Public clonotypes were seen rarely and were contracted or stable on treatment.

The sequencing depth, 1 in 200,000 to 1 in 1 million T cells, was the target. Sequencing was performed with immunoSEQ multiplex PCR; in TCRdb, only in-frame clones are kept and a portion is missing. The top ten clones hold around 4.9% of a sample with around 140,000 clones, about 80% of them seen once. The sequence derives from a human donor with chronic lymphocytic leukemia. Source: PBMCs, taken after 24 months of ibrutinib treatment.

DNA of the CDR3: TGTGCCAGCAGCCAAACAGATAATTCACCCCTCCACTTT. Translated, it gives CASSQTDNSPLHF. This chain connects TRBV14 to TRBJ1-6; D gene unclear. Trimming cost V 2 bases and J 5 bases, with 4 bases left between them. The CDR3 is made up of 13 amino acids. In germline, CDR1 is SGHDN, CDR2 FVKESK.